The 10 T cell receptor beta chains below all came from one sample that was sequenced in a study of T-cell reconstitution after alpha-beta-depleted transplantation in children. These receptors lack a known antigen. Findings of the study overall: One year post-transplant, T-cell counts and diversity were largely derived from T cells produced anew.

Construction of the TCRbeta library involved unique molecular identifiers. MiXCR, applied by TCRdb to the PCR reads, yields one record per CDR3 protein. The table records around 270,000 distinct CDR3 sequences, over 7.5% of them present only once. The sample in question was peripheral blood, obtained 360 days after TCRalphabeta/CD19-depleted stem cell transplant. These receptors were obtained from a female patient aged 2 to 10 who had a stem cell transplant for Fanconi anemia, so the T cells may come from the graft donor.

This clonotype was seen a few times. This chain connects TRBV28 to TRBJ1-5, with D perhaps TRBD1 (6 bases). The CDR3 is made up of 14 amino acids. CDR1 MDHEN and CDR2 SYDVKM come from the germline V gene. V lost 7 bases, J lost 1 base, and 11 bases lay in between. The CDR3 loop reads CASKGDKSNQPQHF. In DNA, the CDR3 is TGTGCCAGCAAGGGGGACAAAAGCAATCAGCCCCAGCATTTT.

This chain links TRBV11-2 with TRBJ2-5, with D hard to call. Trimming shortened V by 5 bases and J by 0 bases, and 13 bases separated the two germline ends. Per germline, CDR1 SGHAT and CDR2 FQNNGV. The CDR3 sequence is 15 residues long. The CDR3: CASSPYTSYQETQYF. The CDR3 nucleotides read TGTGCCAGCAGCCCCTACACCTCGTACCAAGAGACCCAGTACTTC.

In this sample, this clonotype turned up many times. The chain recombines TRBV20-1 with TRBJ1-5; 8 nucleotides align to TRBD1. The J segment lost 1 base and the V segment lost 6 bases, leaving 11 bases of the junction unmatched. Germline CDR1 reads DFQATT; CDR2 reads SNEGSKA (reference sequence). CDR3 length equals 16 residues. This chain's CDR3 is CSATTQGALSNQPQHF. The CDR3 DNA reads TGCAGTGCCACTACTCAGGGGGCTCTGAGCAATCAGCCCCAGCATTTT.

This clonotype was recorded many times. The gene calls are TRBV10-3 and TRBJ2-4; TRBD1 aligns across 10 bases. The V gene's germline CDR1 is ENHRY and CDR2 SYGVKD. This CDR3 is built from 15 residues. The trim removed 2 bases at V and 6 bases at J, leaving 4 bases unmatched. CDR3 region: CAISEPGTGVNIQYF. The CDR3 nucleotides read TGTGCCATCAGTGAGCCGGGGACAGGGGTAAACATTCAGTACTTC.

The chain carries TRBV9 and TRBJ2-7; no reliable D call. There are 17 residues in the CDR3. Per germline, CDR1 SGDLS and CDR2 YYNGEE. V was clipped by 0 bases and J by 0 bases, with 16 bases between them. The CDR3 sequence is CASSVAMGSNHSYEQYF. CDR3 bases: TGTGCCAGCAGCGTAGCCATGGGGTCGAACCACTCCTACGAGCAGTACTTC.

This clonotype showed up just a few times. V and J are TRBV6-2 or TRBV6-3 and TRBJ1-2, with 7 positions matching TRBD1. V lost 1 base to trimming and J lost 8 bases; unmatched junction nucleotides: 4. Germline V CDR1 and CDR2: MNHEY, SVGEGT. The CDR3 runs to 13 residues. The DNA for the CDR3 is TGTGCCAGCAGTTACTACGAGGGACAGGGCTACACCTTC. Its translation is CASSYYEGQGYTF.

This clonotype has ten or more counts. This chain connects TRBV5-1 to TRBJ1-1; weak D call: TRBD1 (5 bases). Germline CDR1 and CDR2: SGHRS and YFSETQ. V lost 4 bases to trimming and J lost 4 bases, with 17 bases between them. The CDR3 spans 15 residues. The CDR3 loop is CASSPFGGVGTEAFF. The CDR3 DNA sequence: TGCGCCAGCAGCCCATTTGGGGGGGTCGGCACTGAAGCTTTCTTT.

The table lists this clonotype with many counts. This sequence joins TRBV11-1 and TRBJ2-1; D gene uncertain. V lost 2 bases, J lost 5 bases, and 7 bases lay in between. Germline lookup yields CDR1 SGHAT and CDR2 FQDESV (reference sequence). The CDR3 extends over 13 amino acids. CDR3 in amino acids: CASSLPPNNEQFF. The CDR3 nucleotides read TGTGCCAGCAGCTTACCCCCAAACAATGAGCAGTTCTTC.

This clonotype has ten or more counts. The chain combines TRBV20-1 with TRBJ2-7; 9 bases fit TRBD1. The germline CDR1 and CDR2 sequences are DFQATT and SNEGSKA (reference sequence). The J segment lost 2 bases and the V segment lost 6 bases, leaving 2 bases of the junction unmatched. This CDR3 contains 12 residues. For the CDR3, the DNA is TGCAGTGCGGGACAGGGTACCTACGAGCAGTACTTC. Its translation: CSAGQGTYEQYF.

The CDR3 DNA is TGTGCCAGCAATGACGACAGGCCCTTCAATCAGCCCCAGCATTTT. Translation: CASNDDRPFNQPQHF. The chain recombines TRBV21-1 with TRBJ1-5; no check of the table's D call, TRBD1, against the DNA was made. TRBV21-1 is flagged as a pseudogene. The CDR3 spans 15 residues.